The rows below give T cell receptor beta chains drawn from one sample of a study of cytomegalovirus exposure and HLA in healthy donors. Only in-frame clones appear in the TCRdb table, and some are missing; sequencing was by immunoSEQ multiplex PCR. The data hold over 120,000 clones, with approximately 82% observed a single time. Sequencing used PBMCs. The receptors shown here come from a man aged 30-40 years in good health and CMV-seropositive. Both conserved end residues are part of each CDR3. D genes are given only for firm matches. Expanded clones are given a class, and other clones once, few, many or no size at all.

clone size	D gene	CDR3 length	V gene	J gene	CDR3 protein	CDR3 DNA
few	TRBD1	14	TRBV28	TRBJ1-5	CASTKTGANQPQHF	TGTGCCAGCACTAAGACAGGGGCTAATCAGCCCCAGCATTTT
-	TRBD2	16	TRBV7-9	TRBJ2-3	CASSLSGGGASDTQYF	TGTGCCAGCAGCTTATCGGGCGGGGGGGCTTCGGATACGCAGTATTTT
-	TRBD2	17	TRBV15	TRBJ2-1	CATSRPWAGDLYNEQFF	TGTGCCACCAGCCGCCCCTGGGCGGGAGATCTGTACAATGAGCAGTTCTTC
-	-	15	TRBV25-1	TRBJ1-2	CASSEGTGLGYGYTF	TGTGCCAGCAGTGAAGGTACGGGACTGGGCTATGGCTACACCTTC
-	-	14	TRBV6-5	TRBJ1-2	CASSYKGQGYGYTF	TGTGCCAGCAGTTACAAGGGGCAAGGCTATGGCTACACCTTC
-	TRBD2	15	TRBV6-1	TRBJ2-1	CASGTSGSRGNEQFF	TGTGCCAGCGGGACTAGCGGGAGCAGGGGCAATGAGCAGTTCTTC
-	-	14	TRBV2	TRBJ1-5	CASSELRGNQPQHF	TGTGCCAGCAGTGAACTCCGGGGGAATCAGCCCCAGCATTTT
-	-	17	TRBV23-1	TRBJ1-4	CASSQSVFLGADEKLFF	TGCGCCAGCAGTCAATCCGTCTTTTTGGGGGCGGATGAAAAACTGTTTTTT
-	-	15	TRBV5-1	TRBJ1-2	CASSFSTVDNYGYTF	TGCGCCAGCAGCTTTAGTACAGTGGATAACTATGGCTACACCTTC
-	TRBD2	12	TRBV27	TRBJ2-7	CASATRGDEQYF	TGTGCCAGCGCTACACGGGGGGACGAGCAGTACTTC
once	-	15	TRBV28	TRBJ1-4	CASLGRGDHPLGLFF	TGTGCCAGCTTGGGGCGGGGCGACCATCCCCTGGGGCTGTTTTTT
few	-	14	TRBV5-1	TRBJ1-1	CASSLTGSNTEAFF	TGCGCCAGCAGCTTGACAGGGTCGAACACTGAAGCTTTCTTT
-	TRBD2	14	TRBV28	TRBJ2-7	CASSRVAGGYEQYF	TGTGCCAGCAGCCGCGTAGCGGGTGGGTACGAGCAGTACTTC
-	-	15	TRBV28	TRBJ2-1	CASSLLVQGKDEQFF	TGTGCCAGCAGTTTATTGGTACAGGGTAAGGATGAGCAGTTCTTC
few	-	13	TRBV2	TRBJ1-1	CASRGEGDTEAFF	TGTGCCAGCAGGGGGGAGGGGGACACTGAAGCTTTCTTT
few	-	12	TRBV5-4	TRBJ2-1	CASSLGLGEQFF	TGTGCCAGCAGCTTGGGGCTAGGTGAGCAGTTCTTC
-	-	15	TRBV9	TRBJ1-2	CASSVFGTTNYGYTF	TGTGCCAGCAGCGTTTTTGGGACTACTAACTATGGCTACACCTTC
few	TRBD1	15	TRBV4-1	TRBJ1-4	CASSRMTGDTEKLFF	TGCGCCAGCAGCCGGATGACAGGGGATACGGAGAAACTGTTTTTT
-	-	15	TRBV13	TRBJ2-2	CASRPQGPNTGELFF	TGTGCCAGCAGGCCTCAGGGTCCGAACACCGGGGAGCTGTTTTTT
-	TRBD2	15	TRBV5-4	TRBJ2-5	CASSLPGLGEETQYF	TGTGCCAGCAGCTTACCGGGACTAGGGGAGGAGACCCAGTACTTC
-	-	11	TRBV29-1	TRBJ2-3	CSGGALDTQYF	TGCAGCGGCGGGGCCTTGGATACGCAGTATTTT
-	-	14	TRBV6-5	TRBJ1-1	CASSYGAVDTEAFF	TGTGCCAGCAGTTACGGGGCGGTGGACACTGAAGCTTTCTTT
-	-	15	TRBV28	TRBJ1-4	CASRVPGHNNEKLFF	TGTGCCAGCAGGGTCCCGGGACATAATAATGAAAAACTGTTTTTT
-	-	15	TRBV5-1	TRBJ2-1	CASSFIQGAYNEQFF	TGCGCCAGCAGCTTCATACAGGGAGCCTACAATGAGCAGTTCTTC
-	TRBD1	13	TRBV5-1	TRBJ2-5	CASSLDRGETQYF	TGCGCCAGCAGCTTGGACAGGGGGGAGACCCAGTACTTC
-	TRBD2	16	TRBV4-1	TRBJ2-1	CASSQGLAGGSVEQFF	TGCGCCAGCAGCCAGGGACTAGCGGGGGGTTCTGTTGAGCAGTTCTTC